A selection of T cell receptor beta chains follows, all from one sample in a study of blood T cell repertoires in COVID-19. Sequencing was performed with immunoSEQ multiplex PCR; in TCRdb, only in-frame clones are kept and a portion is missing. The table lists around 170,000 clones, around 67% of them singletons. The sequencing sample was made of peripheral blood. Every receptor here comes from a woman of 80 years or more with acute or convalescent COVID-19. CDR3s include the opening cysteine and the closing phenylalanine or tryptophan. Each record gives: D gene, V gene, J gene, CDR3 protein. D genes are given only for firm matches.

D: TRBD1
V: TRBV19
J: TRBJ1-1
CDR3: CASSIGGTGEDAFF

D: -
V: TRBV10-3
J: TRBJ2-2
CDR3: CAISPQGNTGELFF

D: -
V: TRBV7-8
J: TRBJ2-7
CDR3: CASSQAQEASLGQYF

D: TRBD1
V: TRBV14
J: TRBJ2-5
CDR3: CASRSGDRGLETQYF

D: TRBD2
V: TRBV11-2
J: TRBJ2-7
CDR3: CASSLDFSGRVPYEQYF

D: -
V: TRBV28
J: TRBJ1-4
CDR3: CASSLSTTNEKLFF

D: -
V: TRBV9
J: TRBJ2-2
CDR3: CASRAEIHAGELFF

D: -
V: TRBV9
J: TRBJ1-1
CDR3: CASGLQVNTEAFF

D: -
V: TRBV16
J: TRBJ2-2
CDR3: CASSQGRNTGELFF

D: TRBD1
V: TRBV6-1
J: TRBJ2-7
CDR3: CASSEGQGGYEQYF

D: TRBD1
V: TRBV10-3
J: TRBJ2-2
CDR3: CAIRGPGGTGELFF

D: -
V: TRBV11-2
J: TRBJ1-5
CDR3: CASSDSGSVNQPQHF

D: TRBD2
V: TRBV4-3
J: TRBJ2-3
CDR3: CASSQLTSGGPTDTQYF

D: -
V: TRBV12-1
J: TRBJ2-5
CDR3: CASTLAGGPFETQYF

D: -
V: TRBV18
J: TRBJ1-3
CDR3: CASSPSRESAGNTIYF

D: -
V: TRBV28
J: TRBJ2-5
CDR3: CASSFPGGQETQYF

D: TRBD1
V: TRBV6-6
J: TRBJ1-6
CDR3: CASTGTGNNSPLHF